This T cell receptor beta chain was observed in a study of shared clonotypes between healthy human individuals. Methods used by the authors: ImmunoSEQ only sent back junction sequences with no quality scores, so filtering was done differently. TCRdb's table, derived via immunoSEQ multiplex PCR, lists solely in-frame clones and lacks some. D and trimming come from the DNA, and the V and J calls and clone size come from that table. Among 190,000 or so clones listed, about 68% were seen once. In germline, CDR1 is DFQATT, CDR2 SNEGSKA (reference sequence). The CDR3 is 11 residues long. With 3 bases removed from V and 3 bases from J, the gap between germline ends came to 3 bases. Study-level points and caveats: Non-shared clonotypes showed lower generation probabilities than clonotypes common to all four donors.

Turning to this clone: Its antigen remains unidentified.

Sequencing input: memory CD4+ T cells sorted from blood. Subset denoted: CD45RA-negative fraction. The origin of this receptor is a man under 40 in good health. The chain is built from TRBV20-1 and TRBJ2-1; D is unresolved. The CDR3 DNA is TGCAGTGCTAGTAACTACAATGAGCAGTTCTTC. Its translation is CSASNYNEQFF.